This TCR beta chain originates from a study of CXCR3-negative and CXCR3-positive naive CD8 T cells. Study-level findings and limits: Memory CD8+ cells showed much lower diversity, while both naive subsets displayed comparably high diversity. CXCR3-positive naive cells carried more hydrophobic TRB CDR3s than CXCR3-negative ones.

About this clonotype: Its antigen is currently unknown.

Through 5' RACE with UMI labels, the TRB cDNA libraries were prepared. Reprocessing the 5' RACE reads, TCRdb reports a single entry for every CDR3 protein and omits DNA. This sample's table has some 150,000 distinct CDR3 sequences. The CDR3 extends over 16 amino acids. CDR1 is MDHEN and CDR2 is SYDVKM in the germline V gene. Sequenced input: naive CXCR3+ CD8+ T cells from blood. Subset denoted: CD45RO-CCR7+CD27+CD95- naive CD8+ T cells expressing CXCR3 (TNR3+). The chain employs TRBV28 and TRBJ1-6; the D gene TCRdb calls, TRBD1, cannot be checked with no DNA. This TCR came from a human donor in good health. Some clones in this sample may be carry-over from other donors' samples. The CDR3 loop is CASSPDRLEFGSPLHF.